Each of the 14 T cell receptor beta chains below was sequenced from the same sample in a study of vaccination effects on CD4 cells after COVID-19. Investigators separated out CD4+ T cells once 9 to 11 days of culture had passed. Antigens for these TCRs are unknown. Data came from immunoSEQ multiplex PCR; TCRdb stores just in-frame clones and leaves some out. This sample has about 70,000 clones, with around 77% found just once. Sequenced material: CD4+ T cells from PBMCs cultured without peptide, taken before COVID-19 vaccination. All receptors derive from a human donor who received a COVID-19 vaccine.

This clone was observed a few times. The chain uses TRBV6-1 and TRBJ1-5; D is possibly TRBD1 (5 bases). Germline values: CDR1 MNHNS, CDR2 SASEGT. The CDR3 loop spans 13 amino acids. Between the trimmed V and J ends, which lost 3 bases and 9 bases, there was a span of 12 bases. CDR3 bases: TGTGCCAGCAGTGATGGGACGATAGGGCCCCAGCATTTT. Protein sequence: CASSDGTIGPQHF.

This chain uses TRBV28 with TRBJ2-5, with no clear D. Trimming removed 2 bases from V and 2 bases from J, with 9 bases in between. The CDR3 has 14 amino acids. CDR1 is MDHEN, CDR2 SYDVKM, per germline. The CDR3 DNA reads TGTGCCAGCAGTTTACCAGGTGGTCAAGAGACCCAGTACTTC. Protein sequence: CASSLPGGQETQYF.

CDR3 sequence reads: CASSANQGLGGYTF. The DNA of the CDR3 is TGTGCCAGCAGCGCAAATCAGGGATTGGGTGGCTACACCTTC. This chain joins TRBV7-2 and TRBJ1-2; D is perhaps TRBD1 (5 bases). The CDR3 is 14 residues long. Germline loops: CDR1 SGHTA, CDR2 FQGNSA. V lost 5 bases and J 7 bases, leaving 17 bases between the germline ends.

The V gene is TRBV7-2, the J gene TRBJ2-5; D may be TRBD2 (5 bases). The CDR3 totals 15 residues. The V end was cut by 4 bases, the J end by 6 bases, with 18 bases between. CDR1 is SGHTA, CDR2 FQGNSA, per germline. For the CDR3, the DNA is TGTGCCAGCAGCTCAACCCCCGGGATCGAGAAGACCCAGTACTTC. Translation: CASSSTPGIEKTQYF.

This chain joins TRBV5-1 and TRBJ1-2; D uncertain. Germline-derived CDR1 and CDR2 are SGHRS and YFSETQ. The V end lost 3 bases, the J end lost 3 bases, and 12 bases lay between the germline ends. The CDR3 spans 14 residues. This CDR3 is CASSSSGEYYGYTF. The CDR3 DNA reads as TGCGCCAGCAGCTCGTCCGGGGAATACTATGGCTACACCTTC.

The chain carries TRBV5-1 and TRBJ2-3; tentative D call: TRBD2 (6 bases). Germline V CDR1 and CDR2: SGHRS, YFSETQ. The CDR3 has 16 residues. Trimming left V 4 bases short and J 0 bases short, with 15 bases between. CDR3 residues: CASSLRLEISTDTQYF. The DNA for the CDR3 is TGCGCCAGCAGCCTACGACTAGAAATAAGCACAGATACGCAGTATTTT.

The chain employs TRBV6-6 and TRBJ1-6, with D hard to call. CDR1 is MNHNY, CDR2 SVGAGI, per germline (reference sequence). The CDR3 extends over 15 amino acids. The ends were cut back, 6 bases at V and 7 bases at J, with 16 bases in the middle. This CDR3 is CASSPRRAWNSPLHF. The CDR3 DNA is TGTGCCAGCAGCCCCCGGAGGGCCTGGAATTCACCCCTCCACTTT.

The chain couples TRBV2 to TRBJ1-4, with D unclear. From germline, CDR1 is SNHLY and CDR2 FYNNEI. The CDR3 loop spans 13 amino acids. The V end lost 8 bases, the J end lost 7 bases, and 14 bases lay between the germline ends. The CDR3 reads CASGDTGGEKLFF. DNA of the CDR3: TGTGCCAGCGGCGACACCGGAGGTGAAAAACTGTTTTTT.

In DNA, the CDR3 is TGTGCCAGCAGTTATGGGGGAACGAACACTGAAGCTTTCTTT. This gives the protein CASSYGGTNTEAFF. The chain employs TRBV6-5 and TRBJ1-1, with TRBD1 as a possible D gene (5 bases). There are 14 residues in the CDR3. Germline V gene sequence: CDR1 MNHEY, CDR2 SVGAGI. The V end lost 3 bases, the J end lost 1 base, and 9 bases lay between the germline ends.

The rearrangement links TRBV5-1 to TRBJ2-5; TRBD1 matches 11 bases. Germline-derived CDR1 and CDR2 are SGHRS and YFSETQ. V lost 4 bases and J lost 4; bases outside the gene matches: 6. CDR3 length equals 15 residues. CDR3 bases: TGCGCCAGCAGCGGAACCGGGACAGGGGGAGAGACCCAGTACTTC. As protein: CASSGTGTGGETQYF.

Only a few counts were recorded for this clone. The chain combines TRBV3-1 (or the pseudogene TRBV3-2) with TRBJ1-1; perhaps TRBD1 as D (5 bases). This CDR3 contains 14 residues. With 3 bases removed from V and 7 bases from J, the gap between germline ends came to 15 bases. CDR1 LGHDT and CDR2 YNNKEL come from the germline V gene (reference sequence). Here the CDR3 DNA reads TGTGCCAGCAGCCACCTCTCCCCTGGGGGTGAAGCTTTCTTT. Residues: CASSHLSPGGEAFF.

There are a few counts of this clone. V and J are TRBV27 and TRBJ1-5; D possibly corresponds to TRBD1 (6 bases). CDR1 is MNHEY and CDR2 is SMNVEV in the germline V gene (reference sequence). V lost 6 bases and J 2 bases, leaving 14 bases between the germline ends. This CDR3 region has 15 residues. CDR3 amino acids: CASRMGGARNQPQHF. CDR3 DNA: TGTGCCAGCAGGATGGGGGGGGCGCGCAATCAGCCCCAGCATTTT.

The CDR3 DNA sequence: TGTGCCAGCAGTAGAACAGGGAACGGGGAGCTGTTTTTT. This codes for CASSRTGNGELFF. This rearrangement joins TRBV5-4 to TRBJ2-2, with a weak D call TRBD1 (6 bases). With 5 bases removed from V and 7 bases from J, the gap between germline ends came to 12 bases. In germline, CDR1 is SGHNT, CDR2 YYREEE (reference sequence). The CDR3 is 13 residues long.

This clone was observed a single time. This chain uses TRBV2 with TRBJ1-1; the D gene is possibly TRBD1 (5 bases). This CDR3 comprises 13 residues. V lost 6 bases and J 1 base, leaving 9 bases between the germline ends. Per the germline V gene, CDR1 is SNHLY and CDR2 is FYNNEI. CDR3 amino acids: CASRGGRNTEAFF. CDR3 coding DNA: TGTGCCAGCAGGGGGGGTAGGAACACTGAAGCTTTCTTT.